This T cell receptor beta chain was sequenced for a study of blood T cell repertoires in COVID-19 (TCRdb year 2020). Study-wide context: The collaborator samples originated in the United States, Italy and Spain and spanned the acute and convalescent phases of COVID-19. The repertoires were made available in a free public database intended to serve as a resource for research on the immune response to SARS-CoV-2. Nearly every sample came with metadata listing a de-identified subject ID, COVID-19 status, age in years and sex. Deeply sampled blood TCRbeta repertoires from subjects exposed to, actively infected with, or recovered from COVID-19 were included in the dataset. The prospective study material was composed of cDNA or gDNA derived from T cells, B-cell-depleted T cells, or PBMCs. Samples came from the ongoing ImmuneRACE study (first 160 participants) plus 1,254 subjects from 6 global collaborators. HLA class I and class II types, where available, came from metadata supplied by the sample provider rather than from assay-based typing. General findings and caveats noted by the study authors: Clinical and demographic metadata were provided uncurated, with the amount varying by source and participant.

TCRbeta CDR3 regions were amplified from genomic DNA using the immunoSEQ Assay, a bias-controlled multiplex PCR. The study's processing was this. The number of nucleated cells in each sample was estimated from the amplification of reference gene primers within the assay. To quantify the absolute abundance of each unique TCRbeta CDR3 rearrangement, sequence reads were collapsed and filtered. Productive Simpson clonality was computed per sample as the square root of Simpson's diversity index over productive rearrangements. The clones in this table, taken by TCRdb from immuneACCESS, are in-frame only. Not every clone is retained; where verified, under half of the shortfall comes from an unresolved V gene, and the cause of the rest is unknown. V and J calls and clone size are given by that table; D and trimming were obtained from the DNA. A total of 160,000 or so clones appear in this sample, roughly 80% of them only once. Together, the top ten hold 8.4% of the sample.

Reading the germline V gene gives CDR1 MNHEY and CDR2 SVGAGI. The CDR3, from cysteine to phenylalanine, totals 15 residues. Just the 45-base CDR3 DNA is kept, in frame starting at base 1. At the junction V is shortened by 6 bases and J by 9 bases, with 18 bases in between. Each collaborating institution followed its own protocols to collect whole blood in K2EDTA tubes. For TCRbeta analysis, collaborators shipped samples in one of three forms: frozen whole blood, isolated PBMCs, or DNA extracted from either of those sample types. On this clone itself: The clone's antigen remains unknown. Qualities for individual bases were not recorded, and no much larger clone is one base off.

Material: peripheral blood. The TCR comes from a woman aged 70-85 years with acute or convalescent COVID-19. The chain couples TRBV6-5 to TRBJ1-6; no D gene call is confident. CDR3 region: CASSPGLTSGSPLHF. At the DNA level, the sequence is TGTGCCAGCAGCCCGGGCCTTACCAGCGGTTCACCCCTCCACTTT.